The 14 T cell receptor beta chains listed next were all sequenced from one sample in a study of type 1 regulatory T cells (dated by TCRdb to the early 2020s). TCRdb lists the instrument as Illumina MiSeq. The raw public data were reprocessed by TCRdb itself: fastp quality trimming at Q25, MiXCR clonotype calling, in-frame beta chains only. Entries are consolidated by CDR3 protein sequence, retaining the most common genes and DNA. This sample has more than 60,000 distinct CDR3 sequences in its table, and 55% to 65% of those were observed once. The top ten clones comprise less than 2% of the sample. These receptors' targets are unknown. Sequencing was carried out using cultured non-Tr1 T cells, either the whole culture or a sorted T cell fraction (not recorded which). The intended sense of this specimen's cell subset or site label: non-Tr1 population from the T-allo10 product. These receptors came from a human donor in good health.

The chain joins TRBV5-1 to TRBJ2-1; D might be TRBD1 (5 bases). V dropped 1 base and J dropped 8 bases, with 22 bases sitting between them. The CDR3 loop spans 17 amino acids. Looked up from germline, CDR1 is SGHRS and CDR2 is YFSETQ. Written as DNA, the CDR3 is TGCGCCAGCAGCTTGAATTGGTCGGATAGAAGGGGCTATGAGCAGTTCTTC. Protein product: CASSLNWSDRRGYEQFF.

The CDR3 region is CASTWGRTPYEQYF. The CDR3 DNA follows: TGTGCCAGCACTTGGGGCCGTACGCCCTACGAGCAGTACTTC. This rearrangement joins TRBV28 to TRBJ2-7; D is perhaps TRBD1 (5 bases). Germline CDR1 MDHEN, CDR2 SYDVKM. The V gene lost 7 bases and the J gene lost 2 bases, with 15 bases spanning the gap. The CDR3 covers 14 residues.

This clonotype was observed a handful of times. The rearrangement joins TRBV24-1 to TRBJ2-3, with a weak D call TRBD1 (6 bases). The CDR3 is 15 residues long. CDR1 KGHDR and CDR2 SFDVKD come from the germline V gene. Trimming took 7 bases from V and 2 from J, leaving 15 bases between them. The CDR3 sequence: CATRQGTPNTDTQYF. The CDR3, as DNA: TGTGCCACCAGACAGGGCACCCCTAACACAGATACGCAGTATTTT.

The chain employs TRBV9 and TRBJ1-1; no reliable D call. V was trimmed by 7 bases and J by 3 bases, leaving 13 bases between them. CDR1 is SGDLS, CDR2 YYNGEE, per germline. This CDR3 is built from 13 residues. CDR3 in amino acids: CASAKGGYTEAFF. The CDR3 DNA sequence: TGTGCCAGCGCCAAGGGAGGGTACACTGAAGCTTTCTTT.

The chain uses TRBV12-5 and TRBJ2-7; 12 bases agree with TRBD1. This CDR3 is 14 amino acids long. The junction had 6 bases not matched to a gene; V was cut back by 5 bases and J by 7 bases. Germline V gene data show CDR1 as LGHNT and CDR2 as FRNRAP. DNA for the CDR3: TGTGCTAGTGGTCCGGGACAGGGGGCGATGGAGCAGTACTTC. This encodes CASGPGQGAMEQYF.

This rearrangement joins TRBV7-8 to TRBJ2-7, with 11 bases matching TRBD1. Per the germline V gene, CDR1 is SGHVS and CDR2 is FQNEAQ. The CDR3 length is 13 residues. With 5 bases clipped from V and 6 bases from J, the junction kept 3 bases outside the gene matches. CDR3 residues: CASSRGTGGEQYF. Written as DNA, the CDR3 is TGTGCCAGCAGCCGCGGGACAGGGGGCGAGCAGTACTTC.

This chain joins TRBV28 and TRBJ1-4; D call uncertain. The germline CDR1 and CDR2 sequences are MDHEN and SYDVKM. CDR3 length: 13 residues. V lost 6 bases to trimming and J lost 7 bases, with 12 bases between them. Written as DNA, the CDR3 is TGTGCCAGCAGCTCCGCCGTCGGTGAAAAACTGTTTTTT. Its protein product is CASSSAVGEKLFF.

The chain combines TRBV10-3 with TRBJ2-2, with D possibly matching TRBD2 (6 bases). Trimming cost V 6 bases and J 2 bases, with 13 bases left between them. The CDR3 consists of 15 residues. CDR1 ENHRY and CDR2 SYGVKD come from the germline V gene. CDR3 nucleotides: TGTGCCATCAGGATAAGCGGGTCCAACACCGGGGAGCTGTTTTTT. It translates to CAIRISGSNTGELFF.

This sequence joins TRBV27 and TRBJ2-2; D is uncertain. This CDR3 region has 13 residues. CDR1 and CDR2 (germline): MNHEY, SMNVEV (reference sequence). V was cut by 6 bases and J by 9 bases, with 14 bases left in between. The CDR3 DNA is TGTGCCAGCAGGCCGGCACTGGGCCGGGAGCTGTTTTTT. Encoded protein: CASRPALGRELFF.

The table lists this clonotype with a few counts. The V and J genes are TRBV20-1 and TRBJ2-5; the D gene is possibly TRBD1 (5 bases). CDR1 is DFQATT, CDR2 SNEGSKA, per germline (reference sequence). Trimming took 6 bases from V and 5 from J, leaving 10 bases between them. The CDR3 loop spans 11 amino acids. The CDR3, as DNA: TGCAGTGCAAAAGGGGCGGAGACCCAGTACTTC. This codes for CSAKGAETQYF.

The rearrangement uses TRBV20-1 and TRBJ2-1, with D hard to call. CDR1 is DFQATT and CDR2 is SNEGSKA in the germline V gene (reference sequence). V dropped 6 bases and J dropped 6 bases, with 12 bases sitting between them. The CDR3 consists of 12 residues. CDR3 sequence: CSADWRSNEQFF. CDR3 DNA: TGCAGTGCCGACTGGCGCTCCAATGAGCAGTTCTTC.

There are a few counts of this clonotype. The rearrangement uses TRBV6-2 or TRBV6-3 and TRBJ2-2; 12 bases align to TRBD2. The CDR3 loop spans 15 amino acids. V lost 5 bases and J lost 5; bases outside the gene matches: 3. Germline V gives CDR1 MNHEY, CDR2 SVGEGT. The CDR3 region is CASSPGTSGTGELFF. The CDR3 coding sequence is TGTGCCAGCAGTCCCGGGACTAGCGGGACCGGGGAGCTGTTTTTT.

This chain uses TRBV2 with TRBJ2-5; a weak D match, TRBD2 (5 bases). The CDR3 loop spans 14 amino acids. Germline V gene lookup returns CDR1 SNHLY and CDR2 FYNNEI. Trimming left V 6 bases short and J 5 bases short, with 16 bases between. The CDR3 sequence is CASRRHVGEETQYF. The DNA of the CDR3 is TGTGCCAGCAGGAGGCACGTGGGAGAGGAGACCCAGTACTTC.

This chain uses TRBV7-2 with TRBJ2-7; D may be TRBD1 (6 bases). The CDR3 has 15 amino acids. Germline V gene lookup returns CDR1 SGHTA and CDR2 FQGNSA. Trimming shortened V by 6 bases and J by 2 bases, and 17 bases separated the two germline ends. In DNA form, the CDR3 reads TGTGCCAGCAGACTGAGGACAGACCCGACCTACGAGCAGTACTTC. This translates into CASRLRTDPTYEQYF.